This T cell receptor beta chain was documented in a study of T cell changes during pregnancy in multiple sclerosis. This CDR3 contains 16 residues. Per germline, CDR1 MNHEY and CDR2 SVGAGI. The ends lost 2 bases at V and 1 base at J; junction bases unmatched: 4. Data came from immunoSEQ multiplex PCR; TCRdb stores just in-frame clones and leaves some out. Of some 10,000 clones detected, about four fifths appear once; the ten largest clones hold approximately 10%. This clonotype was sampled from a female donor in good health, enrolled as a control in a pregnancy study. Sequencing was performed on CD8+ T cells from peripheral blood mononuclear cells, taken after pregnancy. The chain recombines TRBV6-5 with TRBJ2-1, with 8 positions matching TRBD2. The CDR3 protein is CASSYIAGLSYNEQFF. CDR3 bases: TGTGCCAGCAGTTACATAGCGGGACTATCCTACAATGAGCAGTTCTTC.